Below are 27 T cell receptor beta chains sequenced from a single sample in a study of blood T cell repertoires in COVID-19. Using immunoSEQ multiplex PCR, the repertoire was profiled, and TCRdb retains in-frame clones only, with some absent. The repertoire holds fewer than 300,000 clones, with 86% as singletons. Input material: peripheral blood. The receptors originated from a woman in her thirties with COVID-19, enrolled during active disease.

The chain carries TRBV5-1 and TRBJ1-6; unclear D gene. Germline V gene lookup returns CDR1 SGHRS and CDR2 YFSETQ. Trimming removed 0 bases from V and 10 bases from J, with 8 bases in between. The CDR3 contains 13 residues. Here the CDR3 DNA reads TGCGCCAGCAGCTTGGAAGCGGCCTCACCCCTCCACTTT. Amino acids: CASSLEAASPLHF.

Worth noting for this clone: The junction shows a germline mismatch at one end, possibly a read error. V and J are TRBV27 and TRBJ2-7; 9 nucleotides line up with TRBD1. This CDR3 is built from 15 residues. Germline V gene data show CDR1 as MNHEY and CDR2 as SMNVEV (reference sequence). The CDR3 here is CASRHRTGDDYERYF. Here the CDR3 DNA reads TGTGCCAGCAGGCATCGGACAGGGGATGACTACGAGCGGTACTTC.

This CDR3 reads CASSLGTSGSYNEQFF. CDR3 sequence (DNA): TGTGCCAGCAGCTTGGGGACTAGCGGGAGCTACAATGAGCAGTTCTTC. This sequence joins TRBV5-8 and TRBJ2-1; the match to TRBD2 covers 13 bases. The CDR3 totals 16 residues. The germline CDR1 and CDR2 sequences are SGHTS and YDEGEE. Trimming removed 0 bases from V and 3 bases from J; junction bases left unmatched: 0.

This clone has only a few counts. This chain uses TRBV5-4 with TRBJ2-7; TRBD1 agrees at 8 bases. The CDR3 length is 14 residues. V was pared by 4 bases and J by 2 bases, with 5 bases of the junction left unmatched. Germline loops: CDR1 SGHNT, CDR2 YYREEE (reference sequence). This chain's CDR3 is CASSTGTGTYEQYF. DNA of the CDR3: TGTGCCAGCAGCACCGGGACAGGAACCTACGAGCAGTACTTC.

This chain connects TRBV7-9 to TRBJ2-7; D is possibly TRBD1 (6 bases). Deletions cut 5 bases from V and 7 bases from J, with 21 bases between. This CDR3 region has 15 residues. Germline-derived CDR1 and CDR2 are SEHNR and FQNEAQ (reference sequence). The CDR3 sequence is CASSTTLTGPTEQYF. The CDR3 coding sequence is TGTGCCAGCAGCACCACCCTAACAGGGCCTACGGAGCAGTACTTC.

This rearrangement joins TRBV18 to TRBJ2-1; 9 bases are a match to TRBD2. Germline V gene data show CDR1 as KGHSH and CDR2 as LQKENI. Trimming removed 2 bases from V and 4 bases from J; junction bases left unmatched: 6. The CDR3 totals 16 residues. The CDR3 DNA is TGTGCCAGCTCACCAGTGCGGACTAGCGTTTACAATGAGCAGTTCTTC. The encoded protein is CASSPVRTSVYNEQFF.

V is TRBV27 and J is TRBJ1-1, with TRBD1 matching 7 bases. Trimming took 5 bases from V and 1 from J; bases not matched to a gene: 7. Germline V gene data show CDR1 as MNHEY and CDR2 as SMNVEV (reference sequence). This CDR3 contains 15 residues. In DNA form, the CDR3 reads TGTGCCAGCAGTCCCTCCTGGACAGGGAACACTGAAGCTTTCTTT. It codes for CASSPSWTGNTEAFF.

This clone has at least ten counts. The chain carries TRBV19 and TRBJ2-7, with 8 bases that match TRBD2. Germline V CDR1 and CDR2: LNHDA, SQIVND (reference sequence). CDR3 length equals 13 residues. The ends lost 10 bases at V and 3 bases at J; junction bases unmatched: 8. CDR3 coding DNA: TGTGCCACGACCGTCCGGGGGGGCTACGAGCAGTACTTC. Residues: CATTVRGGYEQYF.

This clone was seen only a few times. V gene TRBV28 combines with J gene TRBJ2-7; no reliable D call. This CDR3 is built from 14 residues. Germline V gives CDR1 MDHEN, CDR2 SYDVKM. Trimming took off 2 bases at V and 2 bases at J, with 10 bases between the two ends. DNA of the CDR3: TGTGCCAGCAGTTTAAAACACATCGCCTACGAGCAGTACTTC. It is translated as CASSLKHIAYEQYF.

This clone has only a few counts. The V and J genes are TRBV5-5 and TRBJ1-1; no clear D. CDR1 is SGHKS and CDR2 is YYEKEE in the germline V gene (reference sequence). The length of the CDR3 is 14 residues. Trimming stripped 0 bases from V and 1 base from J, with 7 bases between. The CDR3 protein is CASSLEQRNTEAFF. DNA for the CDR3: TGTGCCAGCAGCTTGGAACAGAGGAACACTGAAGCTTTCTTT.

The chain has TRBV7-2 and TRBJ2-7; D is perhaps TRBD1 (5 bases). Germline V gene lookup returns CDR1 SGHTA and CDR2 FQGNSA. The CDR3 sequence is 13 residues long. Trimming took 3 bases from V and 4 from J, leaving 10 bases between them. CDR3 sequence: CASSFDRAYEQYF. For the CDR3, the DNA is TGTGCCAGCAGCTTCGACAGAGCTTACGAGCAGTACTTC.

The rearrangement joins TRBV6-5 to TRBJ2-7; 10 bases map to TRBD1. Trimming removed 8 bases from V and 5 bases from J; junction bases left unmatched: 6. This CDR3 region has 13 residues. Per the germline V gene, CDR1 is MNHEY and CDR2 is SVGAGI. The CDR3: CASGWDRGDEQYF. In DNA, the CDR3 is TGTGCCAGCGGATGGGACAGGGGCGACGAGCAGTACTTC.

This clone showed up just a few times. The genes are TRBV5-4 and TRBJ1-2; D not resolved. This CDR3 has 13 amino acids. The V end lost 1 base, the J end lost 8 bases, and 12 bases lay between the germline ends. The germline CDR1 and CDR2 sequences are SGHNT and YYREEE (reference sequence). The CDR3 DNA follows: TGTGCCAGCAGCTTGTGGGTGGGAGACGGCTACACCTTC. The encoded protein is CASSLWVGDGYTF. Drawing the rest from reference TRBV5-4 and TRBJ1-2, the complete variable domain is ETGVTQSPTHLIKTRGQQVTLRCSSQSGHNTVSWYQQALGQGPQFIFQYYREEENGRGNFPPRFSGLQFPNYSSELNVNALELDDSALYLCASSLWVGDGYTFGSGTRLTVV.

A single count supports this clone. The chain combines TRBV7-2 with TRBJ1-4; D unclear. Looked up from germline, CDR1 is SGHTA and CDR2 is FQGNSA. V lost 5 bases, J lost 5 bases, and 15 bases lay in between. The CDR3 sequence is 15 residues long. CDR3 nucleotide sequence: TGTGCCAGCAGCACTGATAGGAGTACAAATGAAAAACTGTTTTTT. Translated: CASSTDRSTNEKLFF. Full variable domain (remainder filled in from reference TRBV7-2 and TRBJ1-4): GAGVSQSPSNKVTEKGKDVELRCDPISGHTALYWYRQSLGQGLEFLIYFQGNSAPDKSGLPSDRFSAERTGGSVSTLTIQRTQQEDSAVYLCASSTDRSTNEKLFFGSGTQLSVL.

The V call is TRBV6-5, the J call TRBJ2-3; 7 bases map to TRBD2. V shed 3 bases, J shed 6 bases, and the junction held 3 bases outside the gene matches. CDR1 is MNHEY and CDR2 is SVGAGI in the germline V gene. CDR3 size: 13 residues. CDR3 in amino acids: CASSYFGGDTQYF. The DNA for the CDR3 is TGTGCCAGCAGTTATTTCGGGGGGGATACGCAGTATTTT.

The CDR3: CASSWGDEQFF. The CDR3 DNA sequence: TGTGCCAGCAGTTGGGGAGATGAGCAGTTCTTC. The chain has TRBV6-5 and TRBJ2-1; D is possibly TRBD2 (5 bases). The CDR3 runs 11 residues. V shed 4 bases and J shed 8 bases, with 6 bases lying between them. CDR1 is MNHEY and CDR2 is SVGAGI in the germline V gene.

CDR3 region: CASSIDLWAGGQETQYF. The CDR3 DNA is TGTGCCAGTAGTATAGATCTGTGGGCCGGGGGCCAAGAGACCCAGTACTTC. The chain employs TRBV19 and TRBJ2-5, with a possible D match to TRBD2 (6 bases). Deletions cut 0 bases from V and 1 base from J, with 15 bases between. The CDR3 is 17 residues long. Germline V CDR1 and CDR2: LNHDA, SQIVND (reference sequence).

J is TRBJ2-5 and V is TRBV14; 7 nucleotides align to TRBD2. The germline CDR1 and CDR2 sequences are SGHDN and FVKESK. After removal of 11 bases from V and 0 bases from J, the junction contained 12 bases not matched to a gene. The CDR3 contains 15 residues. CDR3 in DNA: TGTGCCCTACGCCGGGGGGACCAGTACCAAGAGACCCAGTACTTC. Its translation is CALRRGDQYQETQYF. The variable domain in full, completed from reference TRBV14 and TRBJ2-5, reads EAGVTQFPSHSVIEKGQTVTLRCDPISGHDNLYWYRRVMGKEIKFLLHFVKESKQDESGMPNNRFLAERTGGTYSTLKVQPAELEDSGVYFCALRRGDQYQETQYFGPGTRLLVL.

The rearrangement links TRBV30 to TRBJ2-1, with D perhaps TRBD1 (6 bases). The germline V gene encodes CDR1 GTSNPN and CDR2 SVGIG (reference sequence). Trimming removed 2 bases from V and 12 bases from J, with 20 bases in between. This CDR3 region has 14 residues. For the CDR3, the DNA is TGTGCCTGGAGTCCAAGCCACAGGGAACCGGGGCAGTTCTTC. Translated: CAWSPSHREPGQFF. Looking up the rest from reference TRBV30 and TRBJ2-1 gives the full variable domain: SQTIHQWPATLVQPVGSPLSLECTVEGTSNPNLYWYRQAAGRGLQLLFYSVGIGQISSEVPQNLSASRPQDRQFILSSKKLLLSDSGFYLCAWSPSHREPGQFFGPGTRLTVL.

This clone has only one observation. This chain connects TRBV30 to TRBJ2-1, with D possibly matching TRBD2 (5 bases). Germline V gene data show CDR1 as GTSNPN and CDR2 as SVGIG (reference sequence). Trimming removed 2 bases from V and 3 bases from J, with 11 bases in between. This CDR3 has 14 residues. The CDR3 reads CAWSTGLSYNEQFF. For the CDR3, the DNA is TGTGCCTGGAGTACCGGACTGAGCTACAATGAGCAGTTCTTC. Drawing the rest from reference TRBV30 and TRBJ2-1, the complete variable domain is SQTIHQWPATLVQPVGSPLSLECTVEGTSNPNLYWYRQAAGRGLQLLFYSVGIGQISSEVPQNLSASRPQDRQFILSSKKLLLSDSGFYLCAWSTGLSYNEQFFGPGTRLTVL.

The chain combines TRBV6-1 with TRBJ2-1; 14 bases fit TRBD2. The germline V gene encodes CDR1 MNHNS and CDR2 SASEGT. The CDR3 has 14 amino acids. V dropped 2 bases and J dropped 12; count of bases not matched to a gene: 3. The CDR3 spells CASSERLAGGPQFF. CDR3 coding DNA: TGTGCCAGCAGTGAACGACTAGCGGGGGGGCCGCAGTTCTTC.

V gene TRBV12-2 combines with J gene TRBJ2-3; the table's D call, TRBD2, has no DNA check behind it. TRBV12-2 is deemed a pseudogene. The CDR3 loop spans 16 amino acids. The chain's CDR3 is CASRLRCGDSTDTQYF. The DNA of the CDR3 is TGTGCAAGTCGCTTAAGATGCGGGGACAGCACAGATACGCAGTATTTT.

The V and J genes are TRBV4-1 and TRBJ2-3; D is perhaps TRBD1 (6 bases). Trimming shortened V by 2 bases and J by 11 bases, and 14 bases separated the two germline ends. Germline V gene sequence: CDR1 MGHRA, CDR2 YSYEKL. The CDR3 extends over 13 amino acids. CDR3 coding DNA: TGCGCCAGCAGCCAAAATCTACAGGGTATGCAGTATTTT. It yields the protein CASSQNLQGMQYF.

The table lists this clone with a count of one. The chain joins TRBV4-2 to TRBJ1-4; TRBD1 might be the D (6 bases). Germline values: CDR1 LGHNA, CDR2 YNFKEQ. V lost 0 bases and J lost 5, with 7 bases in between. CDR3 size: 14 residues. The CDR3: CASSQDGTNEKLFF. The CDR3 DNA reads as TGTGCCAGCAGCCAAGACGGGACAAATGAAAAACTGTTTTTT.

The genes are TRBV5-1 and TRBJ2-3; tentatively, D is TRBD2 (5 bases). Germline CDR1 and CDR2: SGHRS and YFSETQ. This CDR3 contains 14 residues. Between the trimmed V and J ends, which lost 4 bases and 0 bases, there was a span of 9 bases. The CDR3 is CASSEGESTDTQYF. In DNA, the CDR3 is TGCGCCAGCAGCGAGGGAGAGAGCACAGATACGCAGTATTTT.

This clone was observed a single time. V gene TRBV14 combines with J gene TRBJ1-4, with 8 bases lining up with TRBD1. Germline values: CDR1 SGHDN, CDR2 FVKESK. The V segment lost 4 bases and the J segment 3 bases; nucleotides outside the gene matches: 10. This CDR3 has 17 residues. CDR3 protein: CASSPLGQGSSNEKLFF. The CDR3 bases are TGTGCCAGCAGCCCCCTCGGACAGGGAAGTTCTAATGAAAAACTGTTTTTT.

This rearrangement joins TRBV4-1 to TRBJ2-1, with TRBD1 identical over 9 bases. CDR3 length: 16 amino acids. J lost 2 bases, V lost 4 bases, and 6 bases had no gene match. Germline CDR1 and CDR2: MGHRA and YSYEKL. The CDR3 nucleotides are TGCGCCAGCAGCCGAACAGGGGGCCGCGCCTACAATGAGCAGTTCTTC. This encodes CASSRTGGRAYNEQFF.